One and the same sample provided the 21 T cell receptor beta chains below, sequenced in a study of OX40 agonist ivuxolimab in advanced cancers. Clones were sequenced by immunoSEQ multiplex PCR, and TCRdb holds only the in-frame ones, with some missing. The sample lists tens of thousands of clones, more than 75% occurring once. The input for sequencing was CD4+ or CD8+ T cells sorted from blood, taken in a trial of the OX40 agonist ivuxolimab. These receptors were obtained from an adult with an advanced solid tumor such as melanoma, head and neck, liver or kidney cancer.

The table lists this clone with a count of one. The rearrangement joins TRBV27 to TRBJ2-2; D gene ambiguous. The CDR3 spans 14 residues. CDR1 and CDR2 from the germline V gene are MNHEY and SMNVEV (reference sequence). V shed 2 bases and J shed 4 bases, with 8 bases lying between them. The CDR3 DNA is TGTGCCAGCAGTTTAATAAGTGCCACCGGGGAGCTGTTTTTT. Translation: CASSLISATGELFF.

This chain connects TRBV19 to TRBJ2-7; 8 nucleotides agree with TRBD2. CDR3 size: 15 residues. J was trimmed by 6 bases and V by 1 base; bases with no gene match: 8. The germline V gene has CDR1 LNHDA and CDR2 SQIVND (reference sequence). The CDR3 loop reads CASSIGTGTSGEQYF. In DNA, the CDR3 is TGTGCCAGTAGTATAGGTACCGGGACTAGTGGCGAGCAGTACTTC.

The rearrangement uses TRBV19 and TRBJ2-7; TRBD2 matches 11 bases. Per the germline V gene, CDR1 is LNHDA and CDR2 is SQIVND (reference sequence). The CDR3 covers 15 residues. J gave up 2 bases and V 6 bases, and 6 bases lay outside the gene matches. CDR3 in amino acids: CASRRTSGPTYEQYF. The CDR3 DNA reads TGTGCCAGTAGGAGGACTAGCGGGCCGACCTACGAGCAGTACTTC.

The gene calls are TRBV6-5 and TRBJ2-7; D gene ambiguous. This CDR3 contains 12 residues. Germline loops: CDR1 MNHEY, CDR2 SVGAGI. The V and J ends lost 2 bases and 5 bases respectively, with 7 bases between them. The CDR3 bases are TGTGCCAGCAGTTACCTGGTCCACGAGCAGTACTTC. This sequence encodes CASSYLVHEQYF.

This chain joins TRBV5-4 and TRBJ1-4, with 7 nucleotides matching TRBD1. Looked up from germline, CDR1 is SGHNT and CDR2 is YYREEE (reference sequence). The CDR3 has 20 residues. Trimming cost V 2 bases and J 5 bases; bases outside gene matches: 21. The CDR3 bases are TGTGCCAGCAGCTTCGGAGGGAACAGGGGAGGGAGTAGGGGGAATGAAAAACTGTTTTTT. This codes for CASSFGGNRGGSRGNEKLFF.

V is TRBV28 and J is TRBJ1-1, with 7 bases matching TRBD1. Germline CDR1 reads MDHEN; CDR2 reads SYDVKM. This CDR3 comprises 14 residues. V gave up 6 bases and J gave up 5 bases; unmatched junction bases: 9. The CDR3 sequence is CASRPGQARTEAFF. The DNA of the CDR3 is TGTGCCAGCAGACCTGGACAGGCGCGGACTGAAGCTTTCTTT.

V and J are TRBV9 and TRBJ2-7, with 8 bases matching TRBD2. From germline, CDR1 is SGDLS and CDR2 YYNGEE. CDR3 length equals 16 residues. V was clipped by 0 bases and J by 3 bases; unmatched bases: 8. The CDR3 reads CASSVADGRGSYEQYF. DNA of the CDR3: TGTGCCAGCAGCGTAGCTGACGGGAGGGGGAGCTACGAGCAGTACTTC.

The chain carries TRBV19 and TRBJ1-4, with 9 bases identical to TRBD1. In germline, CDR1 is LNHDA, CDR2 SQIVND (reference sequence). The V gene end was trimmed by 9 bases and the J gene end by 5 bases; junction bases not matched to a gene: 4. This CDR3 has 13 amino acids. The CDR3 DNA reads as TGTGCCAGCCGGGACAGGGCCAATGAAAAACTGTTTTTT. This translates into CASRDRANEKLFF.

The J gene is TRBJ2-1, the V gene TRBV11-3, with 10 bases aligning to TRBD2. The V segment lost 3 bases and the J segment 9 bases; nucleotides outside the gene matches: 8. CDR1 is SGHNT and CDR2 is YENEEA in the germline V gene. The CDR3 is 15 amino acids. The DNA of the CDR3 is TGTGCCAGCAGCTTTCTAGCGGGAGAAAGGGTTGAGCAGTTCTTC. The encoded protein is CASSFLAGERVEQFF. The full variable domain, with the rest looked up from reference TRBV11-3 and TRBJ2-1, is EAGVVQSPRYKIIEKKQPVAFWCNPISGHNTLYWYLQNLGQGPELLIRYENEEAVDDSQLPKDRFSAERLKGVDSTLKIQPAELGDSAVYLCASSFLAGERVEQFFGPGTRLTVL.

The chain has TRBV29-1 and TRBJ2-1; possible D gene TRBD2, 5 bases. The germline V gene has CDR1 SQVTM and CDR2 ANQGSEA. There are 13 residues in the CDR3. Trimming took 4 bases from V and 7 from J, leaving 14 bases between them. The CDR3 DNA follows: TGCAGCGTTGCTAGCTTCCTTGAAAATGAGCAGTTCTTC. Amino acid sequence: CSVASFLENEQFF.

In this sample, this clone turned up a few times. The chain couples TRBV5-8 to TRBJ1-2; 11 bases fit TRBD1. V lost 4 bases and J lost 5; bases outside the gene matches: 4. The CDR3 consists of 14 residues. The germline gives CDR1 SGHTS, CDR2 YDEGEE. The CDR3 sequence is CASSTDRGLYGYTF. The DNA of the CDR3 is TGTGCCAGCAGCACGGACAGGGGGCTTTATGGCTACACCTTC.

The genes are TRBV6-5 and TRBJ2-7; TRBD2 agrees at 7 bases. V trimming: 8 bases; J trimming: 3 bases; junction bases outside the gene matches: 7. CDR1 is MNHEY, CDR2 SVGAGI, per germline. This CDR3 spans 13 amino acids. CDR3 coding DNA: TGTGCCAGCCTAGAGCGGGACCGCTACGAGCAGTACTTC. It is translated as CASLERDRYEQYF.

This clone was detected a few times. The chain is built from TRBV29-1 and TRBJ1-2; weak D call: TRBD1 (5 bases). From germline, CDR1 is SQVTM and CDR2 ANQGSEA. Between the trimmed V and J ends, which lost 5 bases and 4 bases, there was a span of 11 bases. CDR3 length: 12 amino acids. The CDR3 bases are TGCAGCGTTTCTCAGGGCTTCTATGGCTACACCTTC. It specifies CSVSQGFYGYTF.

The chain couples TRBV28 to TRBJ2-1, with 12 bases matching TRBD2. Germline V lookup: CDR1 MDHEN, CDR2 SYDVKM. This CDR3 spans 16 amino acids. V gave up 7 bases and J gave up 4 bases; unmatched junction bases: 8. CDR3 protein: CASTWGGLAGYNEQFF. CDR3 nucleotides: TGTGCCAGCACCTGGGGGGGACTAGCGGGTTACAATGAGCAGTTCTTC.

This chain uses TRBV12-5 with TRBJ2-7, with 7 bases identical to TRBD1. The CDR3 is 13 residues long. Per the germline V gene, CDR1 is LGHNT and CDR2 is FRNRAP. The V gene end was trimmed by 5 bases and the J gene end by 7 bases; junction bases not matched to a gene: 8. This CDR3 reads CASGRELRGEQYF. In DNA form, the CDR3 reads TGTGCTAGTGGTCGCGAGCTCAGGGGGGAGCAGTACTTC.

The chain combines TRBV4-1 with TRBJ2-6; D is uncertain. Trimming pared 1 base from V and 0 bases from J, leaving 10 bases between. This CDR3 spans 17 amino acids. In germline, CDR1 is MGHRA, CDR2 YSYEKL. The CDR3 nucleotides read TGCGCCAGCAGCCAAGTTGTAGTTGGCTCTGGGGCCAACGTCCTGACTTTC. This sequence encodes CASSQVVVGSGANVLTF.

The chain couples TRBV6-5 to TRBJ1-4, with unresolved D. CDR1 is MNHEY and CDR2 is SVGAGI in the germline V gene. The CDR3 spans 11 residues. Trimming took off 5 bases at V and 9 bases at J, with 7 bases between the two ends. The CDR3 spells CASSQSKKLFF. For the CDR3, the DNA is TGTGCCAGCAGTCAATCGAAAAAACTGTTTTTT.

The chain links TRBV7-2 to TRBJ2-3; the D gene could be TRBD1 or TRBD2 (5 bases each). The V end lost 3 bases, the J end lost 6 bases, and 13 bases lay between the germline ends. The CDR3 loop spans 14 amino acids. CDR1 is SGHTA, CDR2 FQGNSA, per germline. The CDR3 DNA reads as TGTGCCAGCAGCTTTGGGACGTCGGGGGATACGCAGTATTTT. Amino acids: CASSFGTSGDTQYF.

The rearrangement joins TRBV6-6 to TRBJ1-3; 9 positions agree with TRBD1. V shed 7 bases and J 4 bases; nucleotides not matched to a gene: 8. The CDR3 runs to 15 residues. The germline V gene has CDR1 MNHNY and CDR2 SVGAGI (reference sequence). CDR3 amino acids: CASKKQGAQGNTIYF. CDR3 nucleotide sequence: TGTGCCAGCAAGAAACAGGGGGCGCAGGGAAACACCATATATTTT.

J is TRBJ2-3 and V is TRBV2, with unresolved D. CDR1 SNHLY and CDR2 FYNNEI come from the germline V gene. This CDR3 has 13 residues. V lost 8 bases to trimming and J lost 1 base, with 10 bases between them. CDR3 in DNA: TGTGCCAGCCAAGAGGACGGCACAGATACGCAGTATTTT. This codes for CASQEDGTDTQYF.

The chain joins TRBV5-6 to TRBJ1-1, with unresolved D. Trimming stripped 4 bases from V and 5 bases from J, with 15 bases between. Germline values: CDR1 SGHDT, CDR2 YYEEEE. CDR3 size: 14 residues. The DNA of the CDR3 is TGTGCCAGCAGCGCCGAAACATGGAGAACTGAAGCTTTCTTT. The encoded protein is CASSAETWRTEAFF.